Listed below are T cell receptor beta chains from one sample, sequenced in a study of T cell responses to AZD1222 COVID-19 vaccine. Generated by immunoSEQ multiplex PCR, the TCRdb table keeps only in-frame clones and is missing some. The data contain fewer than 120,000 clones, approximately 94% of them singletons. This material consisted of peripheral blood, taken 28 days after the second AZD1222 dose. The origin of the receptors is an adult who received the AZD1222 COVID-19 vaccine. Both conserved end residues are part of each CDR3. A D gene is named only where the DNA matches it firmly. For some rows the clone size is stated as once, few or many, or as a class when expanded; others skip it.

V gene,D gene,J gene,clone size,CDR3 protein,CDR3 DNA
TRBV7-9,NA,TRBJ1-5,NA,CARIRGRSNQPQHF,TGTGCCAGGATCAGGGGCAGGAGCAATCAGCCCCAGCATTTT
TRBV4-1,TRBD1,TRBJ1-2,NA,CASSQDLSGTGEDGYTF,TGCGCCAGCAGCCAAGATCTCTCGGGGACAGGGGAGGATGGCTACACCTTC
TRBV2,NA,TRBJ1-1,NA,CASSRRRDDTEAFF,TGTGCCAGCAGCAGGCGTAGGGATGACACTGAAGCTTTCTTT
TRBV27,TRBD2,TRBJ2-7,NA,CASRALMTSGRIYEQYF,TGTGCCAGCAGAGCTTTAATGACTAGCGGGAGAATTTACGAGCAGTACTTC
TRBV25-1,NA,TRBJ1-1,NA,CASSDSPKGNTEAFF,TGTGCCAGCAGTGATTCACCAAAGGGGAACACTGAAGCTTTCTTT
TRBV6-6,TRBD1,TRBJ2-7,NA,CASSYGTVVTYEQYF,TGTGCCAGCAGTTACGGGACAGTCGTAACCTACGAGCAGTACTTC
TRBV5-4,NA,TRBJ1-1,NA,CASSSNQRRAFF,TGTGCCAGCAGCAGCAATCAACGGCGGGCTTTCTTT
TRBV6-5,NA,TRBJ2-1,NA,CASSYGRGGEQFF,TGTGCCAGCAGTTACGGAAGAGGCGGTGAGCAGTTCTTC
TRBV5-1,NA,TRBJ2-7,NA,CASSPDLKTSSYEQYF,TGCGCCAGCAGCCCGGACCTCAAGACGAGCTCCTACGAGCAGTACTTC
TRBV14,NA,TRBJ1-1,NA,CASSPLGRTANTEAFF,TGTGCCAGCAGCCCCCTTGGAAGGACGGCGAACACTGAAGCTTTCTTT
TRBV30,TRBD1,TRBJ1-5,NA,CAWSGTGVQPQHF,TGTGCCTGGAGTGGGACAGGGGTTCAGCCCCAGCATTTT
TRBV19,TRBD1,TRBJ1-2,once,CASRGTGTSDGYTF,TGTGCCAGTCGAGGGACAGGCACCTCGGATGGCTACACCTTC
TRBV19,NA,TRBJ2-1,NA,CASSIVRTTTSEQFF,TGTGCCAGTAGTATAGTCCGAACGACCACCAGTGAGCAGTTCTTC
TRBV5-6,TRBD1,TRBJ1-3,NA,CASSFGTGSSGNTIYF,TGTGCCAGCAGCTTTGGGACAGGGAGCTCTGGAAACACCATATATTTT
TRBV6-5,NA,TRBJ1-1,NA,CATTGTNNRGAFF,TGTGCCACCACCGGGACGAATAACCGCGGAGCTTTCTTT
TRBV19,NA,TRBJ1-1,NA,CASSNSMNTEAFF,TGTGCCAGTAGCAACAGCATGAACACTGAAGCTTTCTTT
TRBV2,NA,TRBJ1-6,NA,CASIASSSYNSPLHF,TGTGCCAGCATCGCCAGCAGCTCCTATAATTCACCCCTCCACTTT
TRBV11-2,NA,TRBJ1-6,NA,CASSLDGGAGGSPLHF,TGTGCCAGCAGCTTAGATGGTGGGGCAGGAGGTTCACCCCTCCACTTT
TRBV5-1,NA,TRBJ2-5,NA,CASRMGPRETQYF,TGCGCCAGCAGGATGGGCCCGAGAGAGACCCAGTACTTC
TRBV12-3/TRBV12-4,NA,TRBJ1-5,NA,CASSLGGSQPQHF,TGTGCCAGCAGTTTAGGGGGAAGTCAGCCCCAGCATTTT